These T cell receptor beta chains were read from a single sample in a study of patients and donors after allogeneic stem cell transplantation. TCRdb independently ran MiXCR on the RT-PCR reads; one entry per CDR3 protein. The sample lists around 160,000 distinct CDR3 sequences, roughly 31% occurring once. The sample comprised blood, either unsorted or a sorted T cell fraction (not recorded which). Receptors were obtained from a human donor who was either an allogeneic HSCT recipient or a stem cell or donor lymphocyte infusion donor (not recorded which). It is not recorded whose cells these are; they may come from a transplant donor. The CDR3 runs from the conserved cysteine through the conserved F or W. A D gene is named only where the DNA matches it firmly. Clone size is stated in some rows and not others, as once, few, many or a class when expanded.

v_gene: TRBV27; j_gene: TRBJ1-2; abundance: NA; d_gene: TRBD1; CDR3aa: CASSLSGTGILAGYTF; CDR3nt: TGTGCCAGCAGTTTATCCGGGACAGGGATTCTAGCTGGCTACACCTTC
v_gene: TRBV6-5; j_gene: TRBJ2-2; abundance: NA; d_gene: NA; CDR3aa: CASMGGPNTGELFF; CDR3nt: TGTGCCAGCATGGGGGGGCCCAACACCGGGGAGCTGTTTTTT
v_gene: TRBV6-2/TRBV6-3; j_gene: TRBJ2-1; abundance: NA; d_gene: NA; CDR3aa: CASAPQGSSRRVQFF; CDR3nt: TGTGCCAGCGCCCCCCAGGGGAGTAGTAGGCGGGTGCAGTTCTTC
v_gene: TRBV12-3/TRBV12-4; j_gene: TRBJ2-1; abundance: NA; d_gene: NA; CDR3aa: CASRRAWQGGYNEQFF; CDR3nt: TGTGCCAGCAGACGGGCTTGGCAGGGGGGCTACAATGAGCAGTTCTTC
v_gene: TRBV12-3/TRBV12-4; j_gene: TRBJ1-1; abundance: NA; d_gene: NA; CDR3aa: CASSPNYGEAFF; CDR3nt: TGTGCCAGCAGTCCGAATTACGGTGAAGCTTTCTTT
v_gene: TRBV10-3; j_gene: TRBJ2-1; abundance: few; d_gene: NA; CDR3aa: CAISGKEPAADNEQFF; CDR3nt: TGTGCCATCAGTGGTAAGGAGCCGGCGGCCGACAATGAGCAGTTCTTC
v_gene: TRBV12-5; j_gene: TRBJ1-6; abundance: NA; d_gene: TRBD1; CDR3aa: CASGLGVGNRGNSPLHF; CDR3nt: TGTGCTAGTGGTTTGGGAGTAGGGAACAGGGGAAATTCACCCCTCCACTTT
v_gene: TRBV4-2; j_gene: TRBJ1-3; abundance: NA; d_gene: NA; CDR3aa: CASSQGQNSGNTIYF; CDR3nt: TGTGCCAGCAGCCAAGGACAGAACTCTGGAAACACCATATATTTT
v_gene: TRBV19; j_gene: TRBJ1-2; abundance: NA; d_gene: TRBD1; CDR3aa: CASSIGRGQGRRGYTF; CDR3nt: TGTGCCAGTAGTATTGGACGGGGACAGGGAAGAAGAGGCTACACCTTC
v_gene: TRBV27; j_gene: TRBJ1-2; abundance: few; d_gene: NA; CDR3aa: CASSLLSLDRPYTF; CDR3nt: TGTGCCAGCAGTTTATTATCCCTGGACAGACCTTACACCTTC
v_gene: TRBV20-1; j_gene: TRBJ1-5; abundance: many; d_gene: TRBD1; CDR3aa: CSARRGGNFNQPQHF; CDR3nt: TGCAGTGCTAGAAGAGGGGGCAACTTTAATCAGCCCCAGCATTTT
v_gene: TRBV4-1; j_gene: TRBJ1-2; abundance: NA; d_gene: TRBD1; CDR3aa: CASSQTDRPANYGYTF; CDR3nt: TGCGCCAGCAGCCAAACGGACAGGCCCGCTAACTATGGCTACACCTTC
v_gene: TRBV10-2; j_gene: TRBJ1-6; abundance: few; d_gene: NA; CDR3aa: CASTSGGPLHF; CDR3nt: TGCGCCAGCACATCAGGAGGACCCCTCCACTTT
v_gene: TRBV29-1; j_gene: TRBJ1-1; abundance: few; d_gene: TRBD1; CDR3aa: CSVEQGAEAFF; CDR3nt: TGCAGCGTAGAACAGGGGGCTGAAGCTTTCTTT
v_gene: TRBV25-1; j_gene: TRBJ2-7; abundance: NA; d_gene: NA; CDR3aa: CASSEGKGGRYEQYF; CDR3nt: TGTGCCAGCAGTGAAGGAAAGGGCGGCCGCTACGAGCAGTACTTC
v_gene: TRBV6-2/TRBV6-3; j_gene: TRBJ1-5; abundance: many; d_gene: NA; CDR3aa: CASRPFIRSNQPQHF; CDR3nt: TGTGCCAGCAGACCCTTTATAAGAAGCAATCAGCCCCAGCATTTT
v_gene: TRBV6-6; j_gene: TRBJ2-7; abundance: few; d_gene: NA; CDR3aa: CASSYPKGADNYEQYF; CDR3nt: TGTGCCAGCAGTTACCCGAAGGGAGCGGATAACTACGAGCAGTACTTC
v_gene: TRBV10-3; j_gene: TRBJ2-2; abundance: NA; d_gene: NA; CDR3aa: CAIRAGPGDTGELFF; CDR3nt: TGTGCCATCAGGGCAGGCCCCGGGGACACCGGGGAGCTGTTTTTT
v_gene: TRBV7-9; j_gene: TRBJ1-2; abundance: few; d_gene: NA; CDR3aa: CASSFGTFNYGYTF; CDR3nt: TGTGCCAGCAGCTTCGGGACATTCAACTATGGCTACACCTTC
v_gene: TRBV6-2/TRBV6-3; j_gene: TRBJ2-3; abundance: NA; d_gene: NA; CDR3aa: CAIRQGTDTQYF; CDR3nt: TGTGCCATACGACAGGGCACAGATACGCAGTATTTT
v_gene: TRBV20-1; j_gene: TRBJ2-7; abundance: NA; d_gene: TRBD2; CDR3aa: CSATGGKLQPYEQYF; CDR3nt: TGCAGTGCTACGGGGGGAAAGCTTCAACCCTACGAGCAGTACTTC
v_gene: TRBV10-3; j_gene: TRBJ2-3; abundance: few; d_gene: NA; CDR3aa: CAISDPLGEVTDTQYF; CDR3nt: TGTGCCATCAGTGACCCTTTAGGCGAGGTCACAGATACGCAGTATTTT
v_gene: TRBV29-1; j_gene: TRBJ1-2; abundance: many; d_gene: NA; CDR3aa: CSVGKGRMAGYTF; CDR3nt: TGCAGCGTTGGAAAGGGGCGGATGGCTGGCTACACCTTC
v_gene: TRBV11-2; j_gene: TRBJ1-6; abundance: few; d_gene: NA; CDR3aa: CASSLSLGRHSPLHF; CDR3nt: TGTGCCAGCAGCTTATCCCTAGGGAGGCATTCACCCCTCCACTTT
v_gene: TRBV2; j_gene: TRBJ1-1; abundance: NA; d_gene: NA; CDR3aa: CASSPRGLNTEAFF; CDR3nt: TGTGCCAGCAGCCCGCGGGGGCTGAACACTGAAGCTTTCTTT
v_gene: TRBV29-1; j_gene: TRBJ2-7; abundance: few; d_gene: NA; CDR3aa: CSTRTVAYEQYF; CDR3nt: TGCAGCACCCGGACGGTGGCCTACGAGCAGTACTTC
v_gene: TRBV5-6; j_gene: TRBJ2-7; abundance: NA; d_gene: NA; CDR3aa: CASSSQWPYEQYF; CDR3nt: TGTGCCAGCAGCTCCCAATGGCCTTACGAGCAGTACTTC
v_gene: TRBV4-3; j_gene: TRBJ2-7; abundance: few; d_gene: NA; CDR3aa: CASSQDRIPSYEQYF; CDR3nt: TGCGCCAGCAGCCAAGATCGAATTCCATCCTACGAGCAGTACTTC
v_gene: TRBV4-3; j_gene: TRBJ2-1; abundance: NA; d_gene: TRBD2; CDR3aa: CASSQVYAGLAGEAEQFF; CDR3nt: TGCGCCAGCAGCCAAGTCTACGCGGGACTAGCGGGAGAAGCTGAGCAGTTCTTC
v_gene: TRBV3-1; j_gene: TRBJ1-5; abundance: NA; d_gene: TRBD1; CDR3aa: CASSQETGVNQPQHF; CDR3nt: TGTGCCAGCAGCCAAGAGACAGGGGTAAATCAGCCCCAGCATTTT
v_gene: TRBV6-5; j_gene: TRBJ1-2; abundance: few; d_gene: NA; CDR3aa: CASSYNEGVGGYTF; CDR3nt: TGTGCCAGCAGTTACAACGAGGGGGTAGGAGGCTACACCTTC
v_gene: TRBV6-2/TRBV6-3; j_gene: TRBJ2-7; abundance: NA; d_gene: NA; CDR3aa: CASRDLAVSSYEQYF; CDR3nt: TGTGCCAGCAGGGATTTAGCCGTAAGCTCCTACGAGCAGTACTTC
v_gene: TRBV3-1; j_gene: TRBJ1-1; abundance: few; d_gene: TRBD1; CDR3aa: CASRPGQGQGGTEAFF; CDR3nt: TGTGCCAGCAGACCCGGACAGGGCCAGGGGGGCACTGAAGCTTTCTTT
v_gene: TRBV10-3; j_gene: TRBJ1-6; abundance: few; d_gene: TRBD1; CDR3aa: CAIGKTGDADSPLHF; CDR3nt: TGTGCCATCGGGAAGACAGGGGACGCCGATTCACCCCTCCACTTT
v_gene: TRBV4-3; j_gene: TRBJ1-2; abundance: few; d_gene: NA; CDR3aa: CASSQEGGGPGYGYTF; CDR3nt: TGCGCCAGCAGCCAAGAAGGTGGGGGCCCGGGCTATGGCTACACCTTC
v_gene: TRBV30; j_gene: TRBJ1-1; abundance: NA; d_gene: NA; CDR3aa: CAWSVQGKAFF; CDR3nt: TGTGCCTGGAGTGTGCAGGGGAAAGCTTTCTTT
v_gene: TRBV10-3; j_gene: TRBJ2-7; abundance: NA; d_gene: TRBD1; CDR3aa: CAISDGDRELDEQYF; CDR3nt: TGTGCCATCAGTGATGGGGACAGGGAGTTGGACGAGCAGTACTTC
v_gene: TRBV5-1; j_gene: TRBJ2-7; abundance: few; d_gene: TRBD1; CDR3aa: CASSRAGGGQSYEQYF; CDR3nt: TGCGCCAGCAGCCGAGCAGGGGGCGGACAGTCCTACGAGCAGTACTTC
v_gene: TRBV7-6; j_gene: TRBJ2-3; abundance: few; d_gene: NA; CDR3aa: CASSSREGASRSQYF; CDR3nt: TGTGCCAGCAGCAGCAGGGAGGGGGCCTCTCGATCGCAGTATTTT
v_gene: TRBV7-2; j_gene: TRBJ1-5; abundance: many; d_gene: NA; CDR3aa: CASSANSDQPQHF; CDR3nt: TGTGCCAGCAGCGCCAACAGCGACCAGCCCCAGCATTTT
v_gene: TRBV9; j_gene: TRBJ2-1; abundance: few; d_gene: NA; CDR3aa: CASRGSGNEQFF; CDR3nt: TGTGCCAGCAGGGGTTCGGGGAATGAGCAGTTCTTC
v_gene: TRBV5-1; j_gene: TRBJ2-3; abundance: few; d_gene: TRBD2; CDR3aa: CASSSDSVGSGRKTDTQYF; CDR3nt: TGCGCCAGCAGCTCCGACAGTGTTGGAAGCGGGAGAAAAACAGATACGCAGTATTTT
v_gene: TRBV20-1; j_gene: TRBJ1-5; abundance: NA; d_gene: NA; CDR3aa: CSPSRRSEPQHF; CDR3nt: TGCAGTCCTTCTAGGAGATCTGAGCCCCAGCATTTT
v_gene: TRBV7-9; j_gene: TRBJ2-2; abundance: few; d_gene: NA; CDR3aa: CASSSKTGTGELFF; CDR3nt: TGTGCCAGCAGCTCGAAAACAGGGACCGGGGAGCTGTTTTTT
v_gene: TRBV12-3/TRBV12-4; j_gene: TRBJ2-7; abundance: NA; d_gene: TRBD2; CDR3aa: CASSFGGVREQYF; CDR3nt: TGTGCCAGCAGTTTTGGGGGGGTGAGGGAGCAGTACTTC
v_gene: TRBV20-1; j_gene: TRBJ1-1; abundance: many; d_gene: NA; CDR3aa: CSASRGSANTEAFF; CDR3nt: TGCAGTGCTAGTCGTGGGAGCGCGAACACTGAAGCTTTCTTT
v_gene: TRBV10-3; j_gene: TRBJ2-7; abundance: NA; d_gene: NA; CDR3aa: CATGTLTYEQYF; CDR3nt: TGTGCCACCGGGACTCTGACCTACGAGCAGTACTTC
v_gene: TRBV7-9; j_gene: TRBJ1-4; abundance: few; d_gene: NA; CDR3aa: CASSPLRGSLFF; CDR3nt: TGTGCCAGCAGCCCCCTTAGAGGCTCACTGTTTTTT
v_gene: TRBV12-3/TRBV12-4; j_gene: TRBJ1-4; abundance: NA; d_gene: NA; CDR3aa: CASSYTGWGEKLFF; CDR3nt: TGTGCCAGCAGTTATACAGGGTGGGGTGAAAAACTGTTTTTT
v_gene: TRBV7-9; j_gene: TRBJ2-7; abundance: NA; d_gene: NA; CDR3aa: CASSSPSGGTYEQYF; CDR3nt: TGTGCCAGCAGCTCACCTAGTGGCGGTACCTACGAGCAGTACTTC
v_gene: TRBV27; j_gene: TRBJ2-1; abundance: few; d_gene: NA; CDR3aa: CASSAQSGGIGLVNEQFF; CDR3nt: TGTGCCAGCAGTGCCCAATCAGGGGGGATAGGCTTAGTAAATGAGCAGTTCTTC
v_gene: TRBV5-5; j_gene: TRBJ1-6; abundance: NA; d_gene: NA; CDR3aa: CASSPKAPNYNSPLHF; CDR3nt: TGTGCCAGCAGCCCCAAGGCGCCAAACTATAATTCACCCCTCCACTTT